This T cell receptor beta chain was captured in a study of cytomegalovirus exposure and HLA in healthy donors. The CDR3 runs to 14 residues. Unmatched junction bases numbered 1, after V lost 3 bases and J lost 3 bases. From germline, CDR1 is MRHNA and CDR2 SNTAGT. The table came from immunoSEQ multiplex PCR; TCRdb's copy has only in-frame clones and leaves some out. The sample has approximately 65,000 clones, nearly 96% seen once; the top ten hold about 4.6%. What was sequenced was PBMCs. The chain combines TRBV6-4 with TRBJ2-3, with 9 bases aligning to TRBD2. This sequence was found in a young woman in good health and CMV-seropositive. The CDR3 is CASSEREGTDTQYF. Written as DNA, the CDR3 is TGTGCCAGCAGTGAGCGGGAGGGAACAGATACGCAGTATTTT.